What follows are 14 T cell receptor beta chains derived from one specimen sequenced in a study of post-analysis software for immune sequencing data. Study conclusions and caveats: TRBV5-6, TRBV5-1 and TRBV20-1 belonged to a set of roughly five TRBV segments that were more frequent in patients than controls.

For these TCRs, the target antigens are not known. Prepared libraries of TCR beta cDNA carried unique molecular identifiers. TCRdb ran MiXCR on the PCR reads and lists one entry per CDR3 protein. This table has approximately 360,000 distinct CDR3 sequences, less than 35% appearing once. Sequencing was done on a sample of blood. The receptors here all came from a girl aged 10-17 years with multiple sclerosis.

V is TRBV14 and J is TRBJ2-1, with D perhaps matching TRBD2 (6 bases). The CDR3 loop spans 16 amino acids. CDR1 SGHDN and CDR2 FVKESK come from the germline V gene. The ends were cut back, 2 bases at V and 7 bases at J, with 18 bases in the middle. The CDR3 DNA reads TGTGCCAGCAGCCAATGGCGGGGCTCCACCTTTAATGAGCAGTTCTTC. Amino acids: CASSQWRGSTFNEQFF.

V and J are TRBV11-2 and TRBJ1-4; 9 bases align to TRBD1. CDR1 is SGHAT and CDR2 is FQNNGV in the germline V gene. The CDR3 consists of 14 residues. Trimming took 8 bases from V and 5 from J; bases not matched to a gene: 6. The CDR3 region has the DNA TGTGCCAGCGGAGGACAGGGGAGAAATGAAAAACTGTTTTTT. Encoded protein: CASGGQGRNEKLFF. The full variable domain, in which reference TRBV11-2 and TRBJ1-4 provide the parts outside the CDR3, is EAGVAQSPRYKIIEKRQSVAFWCNPISGHATLYWYQQILGQGPKLLIQFQNNGVVDDSQLPKDRFSAERLKGVDSTLKIQPAKLEDSAVYLCASGGQGRNEKLFFGSGTQLSVL.

V gene TRBV7-6 combines with J gene TRBJ1-4; D ambiguous. The CDR3 consists of 15 residues. Deletions cut 3 bases from V and 3 bases from J, with 11 bases between. Germline V CDR1 and CDR2: SGHVS, FNYEAQ. CDR3 region: CASSFVHNSNEKLFF. The DNA of the CDR3 is TGTGCCAGCAGCTTCGTACACAATTCTAATGAAAAACTGTTTTTT. Full variable domain (remainder filled in from reference TRBV7-6 and TRBJ1-4): GAGVSQSPRYKVTKRGQDVALRCDPISGHVSLYWYRQALGQGPEFLTYFNYEAQQDKSGLPNDRFSAERPEGSISTLTIQRTEQRDSAMYRCASSFVHNSNEKLFFGSGTQLSVL.

The sample holds a few counts of this clonotype. The chain employs TRBV3-1 and TRBJ1-1; 7 bases are a match to TRBD1. The CDR3 has 14 amino acids. J lost 4 bases, V lost 5 bases, and 7 bases had no gene match. Germline CDR1 is LGHDT and CDR2 is YNNKEL (reference sequence). The DNA for the CDR3 is TGTGCCAGCAGCACCCCGGGACAGTTCACTGAAGCTTTCTTT. It encodes CASSTPGQFTEAFF.

This clonotype was picked up many times. V gene TRBV11-2 combines with J gene TRBJ2-3; the D gene is possibly TRBD2 (7 bases). The germline gives CDR1 SGHAT, CDR2 FQNNGV. V was shortened by 5 bases and J by 1 base, with 19 bases between the two germline ends. The CDR3 is 17 residues long. This chain's CDR3 is CASSAINRGARTDTQYF. The DNA for the CDR3 is TGTGCCAGCAGCGCGATAAACCGGGGGGCGCGCACAGATACGCAGTATTTT. The variable domain in full, completed from reference TRBV11-2 and TRBJ2-3, reads EAGVAQSPRYKIIEKRQSVAFWCNPISGHATLYWYQQILGQGPKLLIQFQNNGVVDDSQLPKDRFSAERLKGVDSTLKIQPAKLEDSAVYLCASSAINRGARTDTQYFGPGTRLTVL.

The chain combines TRBV24-1 with TRBJ1-1; no clear D. The CDR3 covers 13 residues. Trimming stripped 1 base from V and 5 bases from J, with 7 bases between. CDR1 and CDR2 from the germline V gene are KGHDR and SFDVKD. DNA of the CDR3: TGTGCCACCAGTGATTTAGTGGGGACTGAAGCTTTCTTT. Translated, it gives CATSDLVGTEAFF.

The CDR3 DNA sequence: TGCGCCAGCAGCTCCCTCAGACAGGGGCCCTCGGGGGCAGATACGCAGTATTTT. Translation: CASSSLRQGPSGADTQYF. This chain joins TRBV5-1 and TRBJ2-3; 8 bases match TRBD1. The length of the CDR3 is 18 residues. V lost 3 bases, J lost 4 bases, and 16 bases stayed unmatched. Germline V lookup: CDR1 SGHRS, CDR2 YFSETQ.

This chain connects TRBV7-2 to TRBJ2-5, with 7 bases fitting TRBD2. In germline, CDR1 is SGHTA, CDR2 FQGNSA. There are 13 residues in the CDR3. Trimming removed 6 bases from V and 1 base from J; junction bases left unmatched: 2. Here the CDR3 reads CASRRGCQETQYF. The DNA for the CDR3 is TGTGCCAGCAGGCGGGGGTGCCAAGAGACCCAGTACTTC.

The rearrangement uses TRBV28 and TRBJ2-1, with a possible D match to TRBD1 (5 bases). Germline CDR1 and CDR2: MDHEN and SYDVKM. The CDR3 has 16 amino acids. The V and J ends lost 2 bases and 4 bases respectively, with 15 bases between them. The CDR3 sequence is CASSLGSNGAYNEQFF. The DNA for the CDR3 is TGTGCCAGCAGTTTAGGATCCAATGGGGCGTACAATGAGCAGTTCTTC.

J is TRBJ1-2 and V is TRBV6-2 or TRBV6-3; TRBD1 is a possible D gene (5 bases). Germline V gene data show CDR1 as MNHEY and CDR2 as SVGEGT. This CDR3 contains 13 residues. Trimming pared 6 bases from V and 7 bases from J, leaving 15 bases between. CDR3 in DNA: TGTGCCAGCAGGCGACCGGGGGGAGTTGGCTACACCTTC. It translates to CASRRPGGVGYTF.

This chain connects TRBV7-2 to TRBJ1-2, with D possibly TRBD1 on 5 matching bases. The CDR3 consists of 17 residues. Germline V gene sequence: CDR1 SGHTA, CDR2 FQGNSA. Trimming pared 5 bases from V and 0 bases from J, leaving 19 bases between. The CDR3 DNA follows: TGTGCCAGCAGCCTAACCAGGGTCGGCACAGCTAACTATGGCTACACCTTC. As protein: CASSLTRVGTANYGYTF.

The rearrangement uses TRBV12-3 or TRBV12-4 and TRBJ2-7; D may be TRBD2 (6 bases). The CDR3 sequence is 16 residues long. The ends were cut back, 5 bases at V and 1 base at J, with 18 bases in the middle. The DNA for the CDR3 is TGTGCCAGCAGTAACCGACTCGGGACTGGGTCCTACGAGCAGTACTTC. Translation: CASSNRLGTGSYEQYF.

The chain combines TRBV7-9 with TRBJ2-3; maybe TRBD1 (6 bases). V gave up 0 bases and J gave up 1 base, with 20 bases separating them. There are 19 residues in the CDR3. Germline V gene sequence: CDR1 SEHNR, CDR2 FQNEAQ (reference sequence). CDR3 sequence reads: CASSLASRTVLKGTDTQYF. CDR3 coding DNA: TGTGCCAGCAGCTTAGCCAGTCGGACAGTACTGAAGGGCACAGATACGCAGTATTTT.

This clonotype was counted only a few times. This chain links TRBV27 with TRBJ2-1; weak D call: TRBD2 (6 bases). The length of the CDR3 is 11 residues. Germline V gene lookup returns CDR1 MNHEY and CDR2 SMNVEV (reference sequence). V was cut by 7 bases and J by 7 bases, with 8 bases left in between. The CDR3 DNA follows: TGTGCCAGCATTCGGGGGAATGAGCAGTTCTTC. As protein: CASIRGNEQFF.